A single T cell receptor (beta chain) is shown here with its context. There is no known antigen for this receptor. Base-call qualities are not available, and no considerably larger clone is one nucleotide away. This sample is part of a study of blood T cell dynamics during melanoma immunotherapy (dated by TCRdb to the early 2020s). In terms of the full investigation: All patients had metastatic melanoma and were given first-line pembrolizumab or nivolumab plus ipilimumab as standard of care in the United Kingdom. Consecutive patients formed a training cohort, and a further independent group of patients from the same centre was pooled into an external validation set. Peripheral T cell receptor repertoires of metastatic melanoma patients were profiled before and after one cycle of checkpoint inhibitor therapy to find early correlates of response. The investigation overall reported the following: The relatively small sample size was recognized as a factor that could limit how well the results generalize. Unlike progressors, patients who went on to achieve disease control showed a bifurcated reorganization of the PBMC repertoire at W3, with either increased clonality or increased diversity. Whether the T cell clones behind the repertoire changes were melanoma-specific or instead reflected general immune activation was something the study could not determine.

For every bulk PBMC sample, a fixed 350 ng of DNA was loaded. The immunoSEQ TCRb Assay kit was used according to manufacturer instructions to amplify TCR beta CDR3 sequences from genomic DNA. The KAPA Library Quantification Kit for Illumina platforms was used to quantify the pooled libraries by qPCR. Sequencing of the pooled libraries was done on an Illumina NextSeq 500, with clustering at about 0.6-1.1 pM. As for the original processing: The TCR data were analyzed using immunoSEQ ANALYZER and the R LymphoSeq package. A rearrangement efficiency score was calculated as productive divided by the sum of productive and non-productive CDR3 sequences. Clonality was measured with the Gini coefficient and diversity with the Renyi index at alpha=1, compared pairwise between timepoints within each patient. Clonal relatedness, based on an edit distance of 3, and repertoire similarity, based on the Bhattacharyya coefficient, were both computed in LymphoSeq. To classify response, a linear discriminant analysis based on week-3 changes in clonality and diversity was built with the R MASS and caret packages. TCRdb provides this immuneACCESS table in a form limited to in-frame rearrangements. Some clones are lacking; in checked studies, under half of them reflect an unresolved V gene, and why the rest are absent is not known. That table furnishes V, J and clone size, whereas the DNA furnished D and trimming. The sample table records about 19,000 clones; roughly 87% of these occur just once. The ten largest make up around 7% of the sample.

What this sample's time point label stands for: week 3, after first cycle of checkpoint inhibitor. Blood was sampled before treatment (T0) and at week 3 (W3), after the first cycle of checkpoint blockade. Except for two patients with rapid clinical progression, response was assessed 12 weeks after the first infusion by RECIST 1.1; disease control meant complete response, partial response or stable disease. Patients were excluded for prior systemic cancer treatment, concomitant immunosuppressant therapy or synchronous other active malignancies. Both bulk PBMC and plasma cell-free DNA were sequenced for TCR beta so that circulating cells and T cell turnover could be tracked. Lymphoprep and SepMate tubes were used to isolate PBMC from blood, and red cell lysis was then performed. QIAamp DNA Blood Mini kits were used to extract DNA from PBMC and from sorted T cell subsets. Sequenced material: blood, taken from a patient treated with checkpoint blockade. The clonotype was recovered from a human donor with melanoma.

The DNA is TGTGCCTCGTCAACGGCAGGGGGCACAGATACGCAGTATTTT. Its protein is CASSTAGGTDTQYF. Rearrangement joined TRBV19 to TRBJ2-3; the D gene is possibly TRBD1, with 6 bases matching. Trimming removed 11 bases from V and 1 base from J, leaving 16 bases between the germline ends. Sequences LNHDA (CDR1) and SQIVND (CDR2) are obtained from the germline V gene (reference sequence). The CDR3 runs 14 residues from the cysteine to the phenylalanine. Of the read, only the CDR3 DNA is kept; its 42 bases are in frame from base 1.